The entry below gives a single T cell receptor beta chain sequence along with its context. The run of the v3.0 immunoSEQ assay was at survey level. Measured with immunoSEQ multiplex PCR; TCRdb has only the in-frame clones, and not every one. The sample shows some 25,000 clones, roughly 88% of them seen only once. The entry originates in a study of long-term antiretroviral therapy in people with HIV. From germline, CDR1 is LGHNA and CDR2 YNFKEQ. The CDR3 length is 17 residues. V trimming: 2 bases; J trimming: 8 bases; junction bases outside the gene matches: 14. This specimen was unsorted PBMCs, taken approximately 4.1 years after starting antiretroviral therapy. The chain couples TRBV4-2 to TRBJ2-1, with TRBD1 matching 8 bases. The clonotype was recovered from a man aged 25 to 45 with HIV. CDR3 nucleotides: TGTGCCAGCAGCCAACCTCATCTCCGGGACAGGAACGATGAGCAGTTCTTC. Translating it yields CASSQPHLRDRNDEQFF.